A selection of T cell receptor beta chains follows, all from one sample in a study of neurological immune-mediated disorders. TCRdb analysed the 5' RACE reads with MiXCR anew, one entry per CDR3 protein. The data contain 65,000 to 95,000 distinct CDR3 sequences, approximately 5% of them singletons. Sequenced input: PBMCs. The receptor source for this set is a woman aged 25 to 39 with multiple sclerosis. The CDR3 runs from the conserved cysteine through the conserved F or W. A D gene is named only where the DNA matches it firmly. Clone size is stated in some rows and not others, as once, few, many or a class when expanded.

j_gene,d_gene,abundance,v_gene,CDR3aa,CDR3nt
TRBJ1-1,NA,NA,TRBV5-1,CASSLMEMNTEAFF,TGCGCCAGCAGCTTGATGGAGATGAACACTGAAGCTTTCTTT
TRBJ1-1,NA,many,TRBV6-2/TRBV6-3,CASSSPFGEAFF,TGTGCCAGCAGTTCACCATTCGGTGAAGCTTTCTTT
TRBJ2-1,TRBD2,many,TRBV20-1,CSARDLSLAGDYNEQFF,TGCAGTGCTAGAGATTTATCACTAGCGGGAGATTACAATGAGCAGTTCTTC
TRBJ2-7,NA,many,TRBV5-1,CASSSQTGPYEQYF,TGCGCCAGCAGCTCCCAGACAGGACCATACGAGCAGTACTTC
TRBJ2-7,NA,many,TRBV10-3,CASVDVVSSYEQYF,TGTGCCTCTGTGGATGTGGTCAGCTCCTACGAGCAGTACTTC
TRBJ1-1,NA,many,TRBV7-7,CASSQSRDTEAFF,TGTGCCAGCAGCCAGAGCCGGGACACTGAAGCTTTCTTT
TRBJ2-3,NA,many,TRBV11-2,CASSFGRGAGGDTQYF,TGTGCCAGCAGCTTTGGCAGGGGGGCCGGAGGGGATACGCAGTATTTT
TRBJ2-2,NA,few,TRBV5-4,CASSQDIINTGELFF,TGTGCCAGCAGCCAGGACATCATAAACACCGGGGAGCTGTTTTTT
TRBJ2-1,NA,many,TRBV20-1,CSARDRTEQFF,TGCAGTGCTAGAGATAGAACAGAGCAGTTCTTC
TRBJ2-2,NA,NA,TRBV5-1,CASSLELRANTGELFF,TGCGCCAGCAGCTTGGAGCTGCGTGCGAACACCGGGGAGCTGTTTTTT
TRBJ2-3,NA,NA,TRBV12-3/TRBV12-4,CASSFYPDTQYF,TGTGCCAGCAGTTTCTATCCAGATACGCAGTATTTT
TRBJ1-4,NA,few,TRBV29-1,CSVSASADEKLFF,TGCAGCGTCAGCGCATCCGCGGATGAAAAACTGTTTTTT
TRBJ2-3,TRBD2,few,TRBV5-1,CASSLPTGTNTDTQYF,TGCGCCAGCAGCCTCCCAACCGGGACTAACACAGATACGCAGTATTTT
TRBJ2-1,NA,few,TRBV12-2,CASRLAGRNNEQFF,TGTGCAAGTCGCTTAGCGGGACGGAACAATGAGCAGTTCTTC
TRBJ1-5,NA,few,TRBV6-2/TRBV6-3,CASSPGGGRGNQPQHF,TGTGCCAGCAGTCCCGGAGGGGGTCGTGGCAATCAGCCCCAGCATTTT
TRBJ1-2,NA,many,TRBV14,CASSPDTYGYTF,TGTGCCAGCAGCCCGGACACTTATGGCTACACCTTC
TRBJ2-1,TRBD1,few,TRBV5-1,CASSSRDRGRLSEQFF,TGCGCCAGCAGCTCCCGGGACAGGGGCCGTCTGTCTGAGCAGTTCTTC
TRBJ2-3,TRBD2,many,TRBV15,CATSRTSGGADTQYF,TGTGCCACCTCGAGGACTAGCGGGGGGGCAGATACGCAGTATTTT
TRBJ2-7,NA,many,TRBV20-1,CGALTRRQVSYEQYF,TGCGGTGCCCTTACTCGACGCCAGGTATCCTACGAGCAGTACTTC
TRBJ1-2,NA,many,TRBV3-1,CASSQDPGAGYTF,TGTGCCAGCAGCCAAGATCCCGGAGCCGGCTACACCTTC
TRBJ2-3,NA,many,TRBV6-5,CASSYSLDAYTDTQYF,TGTGCCAGCAGTTACTCGCTCGATGCATACACAGATACGCAGTATTTT
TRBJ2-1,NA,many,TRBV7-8,CASSSRESAYNEQFF,TGTGCCAGCAGCTCACGGGAGTCGGCTTACAATGAGCAGTTCTTC
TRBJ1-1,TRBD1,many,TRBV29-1,CSVGTGGGAFF,TGCAGCGTTGGGACAGGGGGCGGGGCTTTCTTT
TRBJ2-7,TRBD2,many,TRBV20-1,CSARAPGGSAEQYF,TGCAGTGCTAGAGCCCCGGGGGGGAGTGCCGAGCAGTACTTC
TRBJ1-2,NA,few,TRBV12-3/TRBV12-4,CASSATTYGYTF,TGTGCCAGCAGTGCTACGACCTATGGCTACACCTTC
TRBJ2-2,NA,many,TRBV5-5,CASSPDRGTWNTGELFF,TGTGCCAGCAGCCCGGATCGTGGGACCTGGAACACCGGGGAGCTGTTTTTT
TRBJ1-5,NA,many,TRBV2,CASSELLLGQGSQPQHF,TGTGCCAGCAGTGAATTGCTCCTAGGGCAGGGAAGTCAGCCCCAGCATTTT
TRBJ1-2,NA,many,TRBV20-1,CSARDRQGSDGYTF,TGCAGTGCTAGAGATCGCCAGGGATCTGATGGCTACACCTTC
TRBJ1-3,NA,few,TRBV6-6,CASSPQGVAGNTIYF,TGTGCCAGCAGTCCACAGGGAGTAGCTGGAAACACCATATATTTT
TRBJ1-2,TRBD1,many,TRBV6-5,CASSYGQGAAGGYGYTF,TGTGCCAGCAGTTACGGACAGGGGGCAGCCGGCGGCTATGGCTACACCTTC
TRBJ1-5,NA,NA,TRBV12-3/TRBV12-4,CASDRSPSGPQHF,TGTGCCAGCGACCGAAGCCCGAGTGGTCCCCAGCATTTT
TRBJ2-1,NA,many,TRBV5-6,CASSLEKEGRSYNEQFF,TGTGCCAGCAGCTTGGAGAAGGAGGGCCGGTCCTACAATGAGCAGTTCTTC
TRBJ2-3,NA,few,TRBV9,CASSGGGGADTQYF,TGTGCCAGCAGCGGGGGAGGGGGCGCCGATACGCAGTATTTT
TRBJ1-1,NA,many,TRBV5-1,CASSLQWGVTEAFF,TGCGCCAGCAGCTTGCAGTGGGGGGTAACTGAAGCTTTCTTT
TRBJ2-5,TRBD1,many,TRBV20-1,CSAEKGAGQETQYF,TGCAGTGCCGAAAAGGGGGCCGGTCAAGAGACCCAGTACTTC
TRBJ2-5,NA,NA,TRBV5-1,CASRTAQETQYF,TGCGCCAGCAGGACAGCTCAAGAGACCCAGTACTTC
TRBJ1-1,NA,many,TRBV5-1,CASSDVRGTEAFF,TGCGCCAGCAGCGATGTCAGGGGTACTGAAGCTTTCTTT
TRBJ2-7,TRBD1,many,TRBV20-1,CSARDNRGLTPYEQYF,TGCAGTGCTAGAGATAACAGGGGGCTCACCCCCTACGAGCAGTACTTC
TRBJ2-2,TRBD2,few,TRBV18,CASSPLAGTNTGELFF,TGTGCCAGCTCACCACTAGCGGGGACGAACACCGGGGAGCTGTTTTTT
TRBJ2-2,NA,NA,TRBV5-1,CASIGPTRTGELFF,TGCGCCAGCATAGGTCCTACGAGGACCGGGGAGCTGTTTTTT
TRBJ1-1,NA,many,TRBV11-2,CASSLEAGGTEAFF,TGTGCCAGCAGCTTAGAGGCGGGGGGCACTGAAGCTTTCTTT
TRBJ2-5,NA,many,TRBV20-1,CSARFPGGGVQETQYF,TGCAGTGCTAGATTCCCCGGAGGGGGTGTGCAAGAGACCCAGTACTTC
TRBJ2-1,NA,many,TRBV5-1,CASSVRQVDEQFF,TGCGCCAGCAGCGTAAGACAGGTCGATGAGCAGTTCTTC
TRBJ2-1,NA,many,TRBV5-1,CASSRRAESSYNEQFF,TGCGCCAGCAGCCGCCGGGCGGAGAGCTCCTACAATGAGCAGTTCTTC
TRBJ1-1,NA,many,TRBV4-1,CASSQDFDSLNTEAFF,TGCGCCAGCAGCCAAGATTTCGACAGTCTAAACACTGAAGCTTTCTTT
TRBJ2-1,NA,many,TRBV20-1,CSAPRKSNEQFF,TGCAGTGCCCCCAGGAAGAGCAATGAGCAGTTCTTC